Below, 31 T cell receptor beta chains from the same sample are listed, as sequenced in a study of T-cell memory formation after mild COVID-19. TCRdb processed the 5' RACE reads anew with MiXCR; each CDR3 protein has one entry. The sample lists 350,000 to 500,000 distinct CDR3 sequences, 20% to 30% occurring once. Sample: PBMCs or a T cell subset sorted from them (not recorded which). Receptors originate from an adult woman who had mild COVID-19 (a few samples of this study predate the infection). Cell type and time point are not known.

The genes are TRBV11-2 and TRBJ2-7, with 9 nucleotides matching TRBD2. Per germline, CDR1 SGHAT and CDR2 FQNNGV. The CDR3 sequence is 15 residues long. The J segment lost 7 bases and the V segment lost 5 bases, leaving 12 bases of the junction unmatched. The CDR3: CASSPLLRREGEQYF. The CDR3 DNA reads TGTGCCAGCAGCCCCCTATTACGGCGGGAGGGAGAGCAGTACTTC. The variable domain in full, with the rest retrieved from reference TRBV11-2 and TRBJ2-7, is EAGVAQSPRYKIIEKRQSVAFWCNPISGHATLYWYQQILGQGPKLLIQFQNNGVVDDSQLPKDRFSAERLKGVDSTLKIQPAKLEDSAVYLCASSPLLRREGEQYFGPGTRLTVT.

The chain uses TRBV12-3 or TRBV12-4 and TRBJ1-4; D is ambiguous. With 6 bases removed from V and 8 bases from J, the gap between germline ends came to 13 bases. The CDR3 is 13 residues long. The CDR3 loop is CASSRNREEKLFF. The CDR3, as DNA: TGTGCCAGCAGCCGCAACCGGGAAGAAAAACTGTTTTTT.

CDR3 protein: CASRLQGRGTEAFF. As DNA, the CDR3 is TGCGCCAGCAGGCTACAGGGAAGGGGCACTGAAGCTTTCTTT. The rearrangement joins TRBV5-1 to TRBJ1-1; perhaps TRBD1 as D (6 bases). The germline V gene has CDR1 SGHRS and CDR2 YFSETQ. Trimming stripped 5 bases from V and 4 bases from J, with 15 bases between. The CDR3 length is 14 residues.

This clonotype was counted between two and nine times. The DNA is omitted, as the CDR3 cannot be located on it reliably, and the CDR3 follows TCRdb's listing. The chain links TRBV6-1 to TRBJ2-2; TRBD1 was called by the table and not checked on the DNA. Germline CDR1 reads MNHNS; CDR2 reads SASEGT. Inclusive of both ends, the CDR3 amounts to 16 amino acids. This CDR3 is CASRLSGLGTGELFFF.

This chain uses TRBV11-2 with TRBJ1-4; perhaps TRBD1 as D (5 bases). This CDR3 region has 17 residues. Between the trimmed V and J ends, which lost 5 bases and 0 bases, there was a span of 16 bases. CDR1 and CDR2 from the germline V gene are SGHAT and FQNNGV. CDR3 nucleotide sequence: TGTGCCAGCAGCGGTTACGGGACCCTTGCAACTAATGAAAAACTGTTTTTT. It codes for CASSGYGTLATNEKLFF. The whole variable domain, filled in from reference TRBV11-2 and TRBJ1-4, reads EAGVAQSPRYKIIEKRQSVAFWCNPISGHATLYWYQQILGQGPKLLIQFQNNGVVDDSQLPKDRFSAERLKGVDSTLKIQPAKLEDSAVYLCASSGYGTLATNEKLFFGSGTQLSVL.

J is TRBJ1-5 and V is TRBV11-2; possible D gene TRBD1, 5 bases. Per the germline V gene, CDR1 is SGHAT and CDR2 is FQNNGV. This CDR3 contains 17 residues. With 2 bases removed from V and 4 bases from J, the gap between germline ends came to 18 bases. The chain's CDR3 is CASSLNSAAPGNQPQHF. The DNA for the CDR3 is TGTGCCAGCAGCTTAAATTCGGCCGCCCCAGGGAATCAGCCCCAGCATTTT.

The chain has TRBV5-1 and TRBJ2-7; D might be TRBD2 (6 bases). The germline V gene has CDR1 SGHRS and CDR2 YFSETQ. Trimming cost V 3 bases and J 3 bases, with 19 bases left between them. The CDR3 length is 16 residues. DNA of the CDR3: TGCGCCAGCAGCTCCCTCGACGGACTACCCCTCTACGAGCAGTACTTC. It translates to CASSSLDGLPLYEQYF.

The rearrangement links TRBV11-3 to TRBJ2-2; tentatively, D is TRBD2 (7 bases). The CDR3 has 16 residues. Trimming pared 6 bases from V and 1 base from J, leaving 15 bases between. Germline CDR1 and CDR2: SGHNT and YENEEA. The CDR3 bases are TGTGCCAGCAGTTCGGGGGGCCAGTGGAACACCGGGGAGCTGTTTTTT. It translates to CASSSGGQWNTGELFF.

This clonotype was detected only a few times. The chain employs TRBV7-2 and TRBJ2-3; 7 bases are a match to TRBD2. The CDR3 totals 16 residues. Germline V gene sequence: CDR1 SGHTA, CDR2 FQGNSA. J was trimmed by 3 bases and V by 2 bases; bases with no gene match: 8. The CDR3 DNA reads TGTGCCAGCAGCTTATCCCCGCGGGGGTGGACAGATACGCAGTATTTT. It is translated as CASSLSPRGWTDTQYF. The entire variable domain, with the rest obtained from reference TRBV7-2 and TRBJ2-3, is as follows: GAGVSQSPSNKVTEKGKDVELRCDPISGHTALYWYRQSLGQGLEFLIYFQGNSAPDKSGLPSDRFSAERTGGSVSTLTIQRTQQEDSAVYLCASSLSPRGWTDTQYFGPGTRLTVL.

This clonotype showed up just a few times. The chain uses TRBV6-6 and TRBJ1-4; 9 bases are shared with TRBD1. Trimming at V came to 4 bases and at J to 8 bases, leaving 8 bases not matched to a gene. Germline V CDR1 and CDR2: MNHNY, SVGAGI (reference sequence). This CDR3 spans 15 amino acids. The CDR3: CASSFQQGAGEKLFF. DNA of the CDR3: TGTGCCAGCAGTTTTCAACAGGGGGCCGGGGAAAAACTGTTTTTT.

V usage is TRBV2 and J usage is TRBJ2-5; D possibly uses TRBD1 or TRBD2 (5 bases each). The germline CDR1 and CDR2 sequences are SNHLY and FYNNEI. CDR3 length equals 15 residues. Trimming removed 8 bases at V and 2 bases at J, with 18 bases between. CDR3 amino acids: CASSEVGARQETQYF. The CDR3 DNA is TGTGCCAGCTCCGAAGTCGGGGCTCGGCAAGAGACCCAGTACTTC.

This chain joins TRBV7-9 and TRBJ2-3, with D possibly matching TRBD2 (5 bases). Germline values: CDR1 SEHNR, CDR2 FQNEAQ (reference sequence). Trimming left V 2 bases short and J 5 bases short, with 8 bases between. This CDR3 is 13 amino acids long. The CDR3 DNA is TGTGCCAGCAGCTTATCGGGGAGAGATACGCAGTATTTT. This encodes CASSLSGRDTQYF. Looking up the rest from reference TRBV7-9 and TRBJ2-3 gives the full variable domain: DTGVSQNPRHKITKRGQNVTFRCDPISEHNRLYWYRQTLGQGPEFLTYFQNEAQLEKSRLLSDRFSAERPKGSFSTLEIQRTEQGDSAMYLCASSLSGRDTQYFGPGTRLTVL.

The V and J genes are TRBV6-1 and TRBJ2-2; D remains unclear. V shed 1 base and J shed 4 bases, with 13 bases lying between them. This CDR3 has 16 residues. Germline V gene data show CDR1 as MNHNS and CDR2 as SASEGT. The CDR3 bases are TGTGCCAGCAGTGAAGTCCCGCCGGATTTCACCGGGGAGCTGTTTTTT. Translating it yields CASSEVPPDFTGELFF.

The gene calls are TRBV30 and TRBJ1-2; no reliable D call. This CDR3 region has 14 residues. Looked up from germline, CDR1 is GTSNPN and CDR2 is SVGIG (reference sequence). V gave up 2 bases and J gave up 1 base, with 11 bases separating them. Written as DNA, the CDR3 is TGTGCCTGGAGTCCCGAGACAAGTAACTATGGCTACACCTTC. Protein product: CAWSPETSNYGYTF.

V and J are TRBV27 and TRBJ2-5; D is unresolved. This CDR3 contains 14 residues. The V gene's germline CDR1 is MNHEY and CDR2 SMNVEV (reference sequence). V gave up 5 bases and J gave up 3 bases, with 13 bases separating them. CDR3 DNA: TGTGCCAGCAGTGTGCTCGGCCAAGAAGAGACCCAGTACTTC. Protein sequence: CASSVLGQEETQYF.

This clonotype was recorded a few times. The chain combines TRBV20-1 with TRBJ2-5; 8 bases map to TRBD2. The germline V gene has CDR1 DFQATT and CDR2 SNEGSKA (reference sequence). After removal of 5 bases from V and 4 bases from J, the junction contained 3 bases not matched to a gene. The CDR3 contains 12 residues. CDR3 residues: CSAGGLGETQYF. The CDR3 coding sequence is TGCAGTGCTGGGGGACTAGGAGAGACCCAGTACTTC.

V is TRBV12-3 or TRBV12-4 and J is TRBJ1-4; 7 bases match TRBD1. V lost 4 bases, J lost 3 bases, and 8 bases stayed unmatched. The CDR3 has 16 amino acids. The DNA for the CDR3 is TGTGCCAGCAGTTCACAGGGGAGGGCGTCTAATGAAAAACTGTTTTTT. Translating gives CASSSQGRASNEKLFF.

This clonotype has a handful of counts. The rearrangement uses TRBV10-3 and TRBJ2-7, with 11 positions matching TRBD2. V dropped 6 bases and J dropped 2; count of bases not matched to a gene: 6. Looked up from germline, CDR1 is ENHRY and CDR2 is SYGVKD. This CDR3 has 15 residues. DNA of the CDR3: TGTGCCATCAGGGGCACTAGCGGGGGAACCTACGAGCAGTACTTC. This encodes CAIRGTSGGTYEQYF.

The V gene is TRBV20-1, the J gene TRBJ2-4; 7 bases are shared with TRBD2. Per germline, CDR1 DFQATT and CDR2 SNEGSKA (reference sequence). The CDR3 is 16 amino acids. With V trimmed by 5 bases and J by 0 bases, 10 bases remained unmatched. Here the CDR3 reads CSARDPLARAKNIQYF. The CDR3, as DNA: TGCAGTGCTCGGGACCCACTAGCGAGAGCCAAAAACATTCAGTACTTC.

In its sample, this clonotype was seen a few times. The chain recombines TRBV9 with TRBJ2-1, with TRBD2 matching over 11 bases. J was trimmed by 7 bases and V by 3 bases; bases with no gene match: 6. Germline-derived CDR1 and CDR2 are SGDLS and YYNGEE. This CDR3 has 15 amino acids. CDR3: CASSAGLAVGNEQFF. The CDR3 coding sequence is TGTGCCAGCAGCGCGGGACTAGCGGTGGGGAATGAGCAGTTCTTC.

This clonotype has a count of ten or more. The chain carries TRBV7-6 and TRBJ2-5; 10 nucleotides align to TRBD2. There are 16 residues in the CDR3. Germline CDR1 and CDR2: SGHVS and FNYEAQ. Trimming cost V 1 base and J 5 bases; bases outside gene matches: 7. The CDR3 DNA reads TGTGCCAGCAGCTTAGTCCCAGCGGGGGGGTCGGAGACCCAGTACTTC. Translated: CASSLVPAGGSETQYF.

This chain joins TRBV4-2 and TRBJ1-3, with a weak D call TRBD1 (6 bases). The CDR3 spans 18 residues. Per germline, CDR1 LGHNA and CDR2 YNFKEQ. V was clipped by 4 bases and J by 0 bases, with 19 bases between them. CDR3: CASSPNQGTYVSGNTIYF. DNA for the CDR3: TGTGCCAGCAGCCCAAACCAGGGGACGTACGTCTCTGGAAACACCATATATTTT.

The V call is TRBV30, the J call TRBJ2-7; 7 nucleotides line up with TRBD1. This CDR3 is 12 amino acids long. CDR1 is GTSNPN and CDR2 is SVGIG in the germline V gene (reference sequence). J was trimmed by 10 bases and V by 0 bases; bases with no gene match: 6. CDR3 bases: TGTGCCTGGAGTGTATCGGCAGGGGGTCAGTACTTC. This codes for CAWSVSAGGQYF.

This clonotype turned up a few times. V is TRBV4-2 and J is TRBJ1-1, with D unresolved. Germline-derived CDR1 and CDR2 are LGHNA and YNFKEQ. CDR3 length equals 16 residues. Trimming left V 0 bases short and J 0 bases short, with 11 bases between. CDR3 protein: CASSQDLTQLNTEAFF. CDR3 nucleotide sequence: TGTGCCAGCAGCCAAGATCTTACCCAGCTGAACACTGAAGCTTTCTTT.

The rearrangement joins TRBV29-1 to TRBJ2-1; 7 nucleotides agree with TRBD2. Germline trimming cut 1 base from V and 0 bases from J; bases unmatched to any gene: 0. The CDR3 contains 14 residues. In germline, CDR1 is SQVTM, CDR2 ANQGSEA. The chain's CDR3 is CSVEVAGSYNEQFF. In nucleotides, the CDR3 is TGCAGCGTTGAAGTAGCGGGCTCCTACAATGAGCAGTTCTTC.

The sample holds a few counts of this clonotype. This chain joins TRBV24-1 and TRBJ2-7, with D uncertain. The ends were cut back, 3 bases at V and 7 bases at J, with 9 bases in the middle. Germline CDR1 and CDR2: KGHDR and SFDVKD. The CDR3 has 12 amino acids. The DNA of the CDR3 is TGTGCCACCAGTGATCTGACGACTGAGCAGTACTTC. Amino acids: CATSDLTTEQYF.

Turning to this clonotype: One base away lies a much larger clone, so this may be a sequencing read error. This chain joins TRBV7-9 and TRBJ1-6, with 8 positions matching TRBD1. The CDR3 runs 15 residues. Per germline, CDR1 SEHNR and CDR2 FQNEAQ (reference sequence). After removal of 5 bases from V and 5 bases from J, the junction contained 5 bases not matched to a gene. The CDR3, as DNA: TGTGCCAGCAGCACCCGGACAGGGAATAATTCACCCCTCCACTTT. Protein sequence: CASSTRTGNNSPLHF.

The chain uses TRBV29-1 and TRBJ1-2; no definite D call. Germline lookup yields CDR1 SQVTM and CDR2 ANQGSEA. V was pared by 3 bases and J by 5 bases, with 22 bases between. The CDR3 totals 16 residues. The DNA of the CDR3 is TGCAGCGTTGAGCTGTGGGAGGGAGCCTTGGGGTATGGCTACACCTTC. It codes for CSVELWEGALGYGYTF.

This clonotype was picked up one time. This chain joins TRBV7-3 and TRBJ2-5; possible D gene TRBD2, 6 bases. The V gene's germline CDR1 is SGHTA and CDR2 FQGTGA. The CDR3 has 15 amino acids. V gave up 5 bases and J gave up 5 bases, with 18 bases separating them. CDR3 loop: CASSPSGVEYETQYF. The CDR3 coding sequence is TGTGCCAGCAGCCCCTCGGGGGTCGAGTACGAGACCCAGTACTTC.

This chain connects TRBV5-5 to TRBJ1-1; 9 bases map to TRBD1. Germline V gives CDR1 SGHKS, CDR2 YYEKEE (reference sequence). With V trimmed by 2 bases and J by 1 base, 12 bases remained unmatched. The CDR3 is made up of 18 amino acids. For the CDR3, the DNA is TGTGCCAGCAGCTTAGGACAGGGGACCCTACTATCGAACACTGAAGCTTTCTTT. Protein product: CASSLGQGTLLSNTEAFF.

The rearrangement uses TRBV6-5 and TRBJ2-3; D is perhaps TRBD2 (6 bases). Germline V lookup: CDR1 MNHEY, CDR2 SVGAGI. The CDR3 totals 16 residues. V lost 2 bases, J lost 0 bases, and 12 bases lay in between. CDR3 in amino acids: CASSYIIAVSTDTQYF. In nucleotides, the CDR3 is TGTGCCAGCAGTTACATAATAGCGGTTAGCACAGATACGCAGTATTTT.